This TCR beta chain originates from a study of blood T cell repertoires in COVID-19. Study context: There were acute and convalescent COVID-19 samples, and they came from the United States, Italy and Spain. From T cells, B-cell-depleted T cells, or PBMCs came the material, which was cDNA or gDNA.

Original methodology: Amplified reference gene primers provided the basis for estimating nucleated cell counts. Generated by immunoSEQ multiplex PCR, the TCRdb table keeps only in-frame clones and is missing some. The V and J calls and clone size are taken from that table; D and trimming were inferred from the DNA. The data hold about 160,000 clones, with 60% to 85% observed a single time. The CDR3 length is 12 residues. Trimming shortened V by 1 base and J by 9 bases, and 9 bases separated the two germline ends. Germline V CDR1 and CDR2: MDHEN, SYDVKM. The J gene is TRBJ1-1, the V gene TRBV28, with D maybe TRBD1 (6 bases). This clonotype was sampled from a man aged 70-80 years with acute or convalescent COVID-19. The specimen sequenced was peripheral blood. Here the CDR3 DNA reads TGTGCCAGCAGTTTATTGCAGGGGAAAGCTTTCTTT. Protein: CASSLLQGKAFF.